This T cell receptor (beta chain) is drawn from a study of blood T cell repertoires in COVID-19. Measured with immunoSEQ multiplex PCR; TCRdb has only the in-frame clones, and not every one. The sample has fewer than 110,000 clones, approximately 90% seen once. CDR3 length: 13 residues. Trimming took off 5 bases at V and 0 bases at J, with 7 bases between the two ends. The germline V gene has CDR1 SEHNR and CDR2 FQNEAQ (reference sequence). Remarks on this clone: The same CDR3 arises from other DNA sequences in this sample as well.

This sequence was found in a man aged 45 to 65 with active or convalescent COVID-19. Specimen: peripheral blood. The J gene is TRBJ1-1, the V gene TRBV7-9; D not certain. The CDR3 loop reads CASSRNMNTEAFF. In nucleotides, the CDR3 is TGTGCCAGCAGCCGTAACATGAACACTGAAGCTTTCTTT.